This is a list of T cell receptor beta chains from one sample in a study of cytomegalovirus exposure and HLA in healthy donors. Profiled with immunoSEQ multiplex PCR; TCRdb holds only in-frame clones, not every one. The sample holds 150,000 to 200,000 clones, around nine tenths seen once. Source material: PBMCs. Receptors originate from a woman between 18 and 30 years old in good health and CMV-seronegative. Each CDR3 is given without its conserved first and last residue. The size of a clone is reported for some rows only, either as once, few or many, or as a class for expanded clones.

j_gene | abundance | v_gene | CDR3aa
TRBJ2-7 | few | TRBV6-1 | ASSEAFRQGRNEQY
TRBJ1-5 | once | TRBV19 | ASSHGYQPQH
TRBJ2-1 | . | TRBV9 | ASSPASGRVPLYNEQF
TRBJ1-2 | . | TRBV30 | AFVDRIYGYT
TRBJ1-2 | . | TRBV10-3 | ATASTGGYT
TRBJ2-7 | . | TRBV10-1 | ASSERGVDEQY
TRBJ2-1 | . | TRBV29-1 | SVGGSGSYNEQF
TRBJ1-3 | . | TRBV4-1 | ASSPVPNRGSGNTIY
TRBJ2-7 | . | TRBV4-3 | ASSQELGYEQY
TRBJ1-1 | . | TRBV25-1 | ASNMGGRAF
TRBJ2-1 | . | TRBV27 | ASRSVNEQF
TRBJ1-4 | . | TRBV5-1 | ASSLARQGIDEKLF
TRBJ2-1 | . | TRBV10-1 | ASSDSDRGDNEQF
TRBJ2-1 | . | TRBV9 | ASSVIQGSNEQF
TRBJ1-5 | . | TRBV6-4 | ASSDSANQPQH
TRBJ2-3 | . | TRBV30 | AWTATDTQY
TRBJ1-1 | . | TRBV19 | ASSIPGQLNTEAF
TRBJ2-3 | . | TRBV5-6 | ASSPGASRSSSSTDTQY
TRBJ1-2 | . | TRBV6-5 | ASSLGGDYGYT
TRBJ1-4 | . | TRBV10-1 | ASSERDTTNEKLF
TRBJ1-5 | . | TRBV5-6 | ASSLQGMAQPQH
TRBJ1-5 | . | TRBV30 | AWSVTGGLQPQH
TRBJ2-5 | . | TRBV19 | ASSIGLADQETQY
TRBJ2-7 | . | TRBV10-3 | AISEGSLSYEQY
TRBJ1-1 | . | TRBV27 | ASSPRQNTEAF
TRBJ2-7 | . | TRBV4-1 | ASSQVAGYDPY
TRBJ2-1 | . | TRBV10-2 | ASSELVAADNEQF
TRBJ2-5 | . | TRBV6-5 | ASSYRGLAGGQTQY
TRBJ1-2 | few | TRBV6-1 | AISDALRVDGYT
TRBJ1-4 | few | TRBV27 | ASGRPASEKLF
TRBJ1-1 | . | TRBV11-2 | ASRMMWTDTEAF
TRBJ1-2 | once | TRBV30 | AWSGGDYGYT
TRBJ2-5 | . | TRBV9 | ASSVRQQETQY
TRBJ2-7 | few | TRBV9 | ASSSRTSGTYEQY
TRBJ1-2 | . | TRBV27 | ASSLGTGNGYT
TRBJ2-7 | . | TRBV30 | AWSAYARGNYEQY
TRBJ2-7 | . | TRBV6-6 | ASTTGGDEQY
TRBJ1-1 | . | TRBV6-5 | ASSHRGFNTEAF
TRBJ1-2 | . | TRBV19 | ASISRDRPHYGYT
TRBJ1-1 | . | TRBV6-5 | ASTLRWAGSTEAF
TRBJ1-1 | once | TRBV30 | AWSVNRMTVVRSMNTEAF
TRBJ2-7 | . | TRBV27 | ASSRLGGNRALEQY
TRBJ1-6 | . | TRBV5-6 | ASSPGGQAYSPLH
TRBJ2-7 | few | TRBV10-1 | ASSETSGVYEQY
TRBJ1-3 | . | TRBV10-3 | AISALGGTSGNTIY
TRBJ1-2 | . | TRBV6-5 | ASSSTRGDGYT
TRBJ1-1 | . | TRBV6-5 | ASKAPNTEAF
TRBJ1-1 | . | TRBV7-9 | ASSAFNRDTEAF
TRBJ2-1 | few | TRBV2 | ASSEYRPAEGEQF
TRBJ2-5 | . | TRBV7-2 | ASSLGISSRGQETQY
TRBJ2-7 | . | TRBV5-6 | ASSLAGQPYEQY
TRBJ1-1 | . | TRBV4-3 | ASSLEVRDRGFEAF
TRBJ1-4 | . | TRBV2 | ASSDRGGNEKLF
TRBJ2-3 | . | TRBV5-4 | ASSLRTNPDTDTQY
TRBJ1-2 | . | TRBV5-1 | ASSFQGNYGYT